The 3 T cell receptor beta chains below come from one sample, sequenced in a study of cytomegalovirus exposure and HLA in healthy donors. PCR primers comprised 60 Vbeta and 13 Jbeta primers. The table came from immunoSEQ multiplex PCR; TCRdb's copy has only in-frame clones and leaves some out. The data hold some 190,000 clones, with 81% observed a single time. The sample comprised PBMCs. The receptors originated from a man in his forties or fifties in good health and CMV-seropositive.

The J gene is TRBJ2-7, the V gene TRBV5-4, with 12 nucleotides matching TRBD1. Per the germline V gene, CDR1 is SGHNT and CDR2 is YYREEE (reference sequence). The CDR3 sequence is 15 residues long. Losses at the gene ends were 4 bases for V and 6 bases for J; bases not matched to a gene: 8. CDR3 sequence: CASSPGGTGGFEQYF. Here the CDR3 DNA reads TGTGCCAGCAGCCCGGGGGGGACAGGGGGCTTCGAGCAGTACTTC.

V usage is TRBV18 and J usage is TRBJ1-5, with 7 bases matching TRBD1. CDR1 and CDR2 from the germline V gene are KGHSH and LQKENI. CDR3 size: 14 residues. The V gene end was trimmed by 4 bases and the J gene end by 3 bases; junction bases not matched to a gene: 3. CDR3 DNA: TGTGCCAGCTCACTGGACAGGTACAATCAGCCCCAGCATTTT. Protein product: CASSLDRYNQPQHF. Using reference TRBV18 and TRBJ1-5 for the parts outside the CDR3, the full variable domain is NAGVMQNPRHLVRRRGQEARLRCSPMKGHSHVYWYRQLPEEGLKFMVYLQKENIIDESGMPKERFSAEFPKEGPSILRIQQVVRGDSAAYFCASSLDRYNQPQHFGDGTRLSIL.

The chain employs TRBV7-9 and TRBJ1-1; 9 nucleotides line up with TRBD1. This CDR3 spans 16 amino acids. Germline V gene data show CDR1 as SEHNR and CDR2 as FQNEAQ (reference sequence). V was clipped by 5 bases and J by 5 bases; unmatched bases: 12. In DNA, the CDR3 is TGTGCCAGCAGCCCACCGTACAGGGGGCGGGGGACTGAAGCTTTCTTT. Encoded protein: CASSPPYRGRGTEAFF.